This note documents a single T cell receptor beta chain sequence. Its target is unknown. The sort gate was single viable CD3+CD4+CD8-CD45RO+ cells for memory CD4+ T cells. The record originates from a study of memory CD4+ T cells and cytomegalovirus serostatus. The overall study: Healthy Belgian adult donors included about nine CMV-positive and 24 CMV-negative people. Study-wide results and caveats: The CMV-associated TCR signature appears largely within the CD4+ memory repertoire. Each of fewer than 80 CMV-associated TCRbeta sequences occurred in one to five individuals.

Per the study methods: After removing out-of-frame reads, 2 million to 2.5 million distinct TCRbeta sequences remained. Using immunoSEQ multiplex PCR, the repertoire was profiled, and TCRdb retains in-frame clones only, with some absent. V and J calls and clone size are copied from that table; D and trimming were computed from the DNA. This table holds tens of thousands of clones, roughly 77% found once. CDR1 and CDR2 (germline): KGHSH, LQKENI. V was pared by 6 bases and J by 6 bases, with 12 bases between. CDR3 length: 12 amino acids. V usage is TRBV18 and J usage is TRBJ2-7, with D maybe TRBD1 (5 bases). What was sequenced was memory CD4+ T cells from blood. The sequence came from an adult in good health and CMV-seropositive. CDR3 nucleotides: TGTGCCAGCTCTCCCACCCAGGGCGAGCAGTACTTC. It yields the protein CASSPTQGEQYF.